This entry concerns a single T cell receptor beta chain. The antigen is undetermined. The assay was immunoSEQ multiplex PCR, and TCRdb's table has in-frame clones only and misses some. The sample carries more than 1.2 million clones, 98% recorded once. The source of the sample is a study of shared clonotypes between healthy human individuals. Study summary: Donors consisted of two women and a few men between 18 and 49.

Findings and limits, study-wide: For sorted subsets, rarefaction showed incomplete sequencing despite large depth. Donor clonotype sharing was expected to depend on sequencing depth.

The length of the CDR3 is 12 residues. Per germline, CDR1 MNHEY and CDR2 SMNVEV (reference sequence). The V segment lost 4 bases and the J segment 6 bases; nucleotides outside the gene matches: 1. The sequence was obtained from a man younger than 45 in good health. Sequenced: naive CD4+ T cells sorted from blood. The subset was: CD45RA+ positively selected. This chain connects TRBV27 to TRBJ2-3; 7 bases map to TRBD2. The CDR3 reads CASSWGGDTQYF. The CDR3 nucleotides read TGTGCCAGCAGTTGGGGGGGGGATACGCAGTATTTT.